A selection of T cell receptor beta chains follows, all from one sample in a study of shared clonotypes between healthy human individuals. Only in-frame clones appear in the TCRdb table, and some are missing; sequencing was by immunoSEQ multiplex PCR. Counted here are over a million clones, around 98.5% occurring once; the ten biggest clones make up roughly 0.35%. The source material was naive CD4+ T cells sorted from blood. Every receptor here comes from a man aged 30 to 39 in good health. Both conserved end residues are part of each CDR3. The D gene is left open where the match is weak. Clone size appears in some rows only: once, few, many, or a class for an expanded clone.

CDR3 DNA: TGCGCCAGCAGGACCGGAAGGGCTAGCACAGATACGCAGTATTTT
CDR3 protein: CASRTGRASTDTQYF
J gene: TRBJ2-3
D gene: NA
V gene: TRBV5-1
clone size: NA

CDR3 DNA: TGCGCCAGCCCAGCCAAAAGGGGCCAGCCACGCACAGATACGCAGTATTTT
CDR3 protein: CASPAKRGQPRTDTQYF
J gene: TRBJ2-3
D gene: NA
V gene: TRBV10-1
clone size: NA

CDR3 DNA: TGTGCCAGCTCATCGACTAGCGGGAGTCAAGTCCACAATGAGCAGTTCTTC
CDR3 protein: CASSSTSGSQVHNEQFF
J gene: TRBJ2-1
D gene: TRBD2
V gene: TRBV18
clone size: once

CDR3 DNA: TGTGCCAGCAGTGAAGAAAACATTCAGTACTTC
CDR3 protein: CASSEENIQYF
J gene: TRBJ2-4
D gene: NA
V gene: TRBV2
clone size: NA

CDR3 DNA: TGTGCCAGCAGCGTGGGGAATGAGCAGTTCTTC
CDR3 protein: CASSVGNEQFF
J gene: TRBJ2-1
D gene: NA
V gene: TRBV11-2
clone size: NA

CDR3 DNA: TGCGCCAGCAGCTTGCTGGGAGAAGGGTACAATGAGCAGTTCTTC
CDR3 protein: CASSLLGEGYNEQFF
J gene: TRBJ2-1
D gene: NA
V gene: TRBV5-1
clone size: NA

CDR3 DNA: TGCGCCAGCAGCTGGGGGACAGCGGGAACTGGAAACACCATATATTTT
CDR3 protein: CASSWGTAGTGNTIYF
J gene: TRBJ1-3
D gene: TRBD1
V gene: TRBV5-1
clone size: once

CDR3 DNA: TGTGCCAGCAGACAAACAGGGGTGGGGAATGGCTACACCTTC
CDR3 protein: CASRQTGVGNGYTF
J gene: TRBJ1-2
D gene: TRBD1
V gene: TRBV25-1
clone size: NA

CDR3 DNA: TGTGCCTGGAGCGGGAGTGTCGGGACCCAGTACTTC
CDR3 protein: CAWSGSVGTQYF
J gene: TRBJ2-5
D gene: NA
V gene: TRBV30
clone size: NA

CDR3 DNA: TGTGCCAGCAGTTTCGACAGGGTTAATCGTGCCATGGTCTTC
CDR3 protein: CASSFDRVNRAMVF
J gene: TRBJ2-7
D gene: TRBD1
V gene: TRBV27
clone size: NA

CDR3 DNA: TGCGCCAGCAGCCCGGAGGGGGGCGGCGTATACTACGAGCAGTACTTC
CDR3 protein: CASSPEGGGVYYEQYF
J gene: TRBJ2-7
D gene: NA
V gene: TRBV5-1
clone size: NA

CDR3 DNA: TGTGCCAGCAGTTTCGACCCCGGAGGGGCCTACGAGCAGTACTTC
CDR3 protein: CASSFDPGGAYEQYF
J gene: TRBJ2-7
D gene: NA
V gene: TRBV6-5
clone size: NA

CDR3 DNA: TGTGCCAGCAGCCCGGGACTAGCGGAGTACGAGCAGTACTTC
CDR3 protein: CASSPGLAEYEQYF
J gene: TRBJ2-7
D gene: TRBD2
V gene: TRBV7-9
clone size: NA

CDR3 DNA: TGTGCCAGCAGGCCCGACGGGGGCGGACAGCCCCAGCATTTT
CDR3 protein: CASRPDGGGQPQHF
J gene: TRBJ1-5
D gene: NA
V gene: TRBV27
clone size: once

CDR3 DNA: TGTGCCAGCTCTGCCCGGGACCCAGGGGGCTTTGACGAGCAGTACTTC
CDR3 protein: CASSARDPGGFDEQYF
J gene: TRBJ2-7
D gene: TRBD1
V gene: TRBV6-6
clone size: NA